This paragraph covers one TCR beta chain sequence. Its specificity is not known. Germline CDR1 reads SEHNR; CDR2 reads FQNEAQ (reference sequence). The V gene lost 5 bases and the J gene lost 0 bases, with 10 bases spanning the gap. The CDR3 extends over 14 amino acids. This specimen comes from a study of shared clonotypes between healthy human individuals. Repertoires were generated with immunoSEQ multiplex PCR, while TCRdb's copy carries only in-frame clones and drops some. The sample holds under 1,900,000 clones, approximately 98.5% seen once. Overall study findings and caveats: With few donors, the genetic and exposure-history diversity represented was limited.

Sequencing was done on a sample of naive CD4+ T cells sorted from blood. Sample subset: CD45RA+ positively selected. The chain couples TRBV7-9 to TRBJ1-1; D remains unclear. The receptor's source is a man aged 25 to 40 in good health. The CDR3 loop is CASSAEPMNTEAFF. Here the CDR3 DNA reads TGTGCCAGCAGCGCGGAACCGATGAACACTGAAGCTTTCTTT.